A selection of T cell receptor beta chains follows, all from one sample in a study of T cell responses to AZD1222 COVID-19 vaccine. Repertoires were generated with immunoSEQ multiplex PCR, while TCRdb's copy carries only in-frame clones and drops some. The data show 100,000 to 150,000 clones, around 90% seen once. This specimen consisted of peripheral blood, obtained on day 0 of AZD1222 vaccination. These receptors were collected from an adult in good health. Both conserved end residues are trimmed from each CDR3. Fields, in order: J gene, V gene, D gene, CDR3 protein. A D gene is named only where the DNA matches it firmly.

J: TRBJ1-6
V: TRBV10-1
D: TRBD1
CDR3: ASSRDSNSPLH

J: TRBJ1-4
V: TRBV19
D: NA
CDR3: ASSTQGLVEKLF

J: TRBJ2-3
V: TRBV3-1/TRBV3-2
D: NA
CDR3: ASSQVGGLLTDTQY

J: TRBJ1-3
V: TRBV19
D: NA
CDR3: ASSIDSRLSSGNTIY

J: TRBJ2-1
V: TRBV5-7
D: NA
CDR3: ASSLLVPVDEQF

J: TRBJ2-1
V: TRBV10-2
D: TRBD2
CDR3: ASSHAGLAGRYNEQF

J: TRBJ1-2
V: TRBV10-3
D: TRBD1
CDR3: AISDPAQGDYGYT

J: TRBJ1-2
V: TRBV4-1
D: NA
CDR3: ASSPDGTIYGYT

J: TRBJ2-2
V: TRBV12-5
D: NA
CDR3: ASGWDQSNGELF

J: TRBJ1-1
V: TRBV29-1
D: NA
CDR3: SVDPGRTAEAF

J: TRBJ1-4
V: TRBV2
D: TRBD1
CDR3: ASRSDRGPNEKLF

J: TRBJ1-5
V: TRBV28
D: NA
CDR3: ASSEGGGDQPQH

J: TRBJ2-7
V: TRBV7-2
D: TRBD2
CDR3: ASSSGTSWFLEQY

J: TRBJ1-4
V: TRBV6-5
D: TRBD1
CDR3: ASSSGQIENEKLF

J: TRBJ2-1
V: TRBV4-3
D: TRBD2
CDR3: ASSQDHLAGGGEQF

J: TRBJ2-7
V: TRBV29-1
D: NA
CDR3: SGGDTTSYEQY

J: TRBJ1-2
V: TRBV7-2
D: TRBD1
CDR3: ASSLDEGANGYT

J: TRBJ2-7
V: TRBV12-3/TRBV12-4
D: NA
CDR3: ASSFRGVEQY

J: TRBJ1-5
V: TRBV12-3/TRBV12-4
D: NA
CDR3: ASSLVGPQPQH

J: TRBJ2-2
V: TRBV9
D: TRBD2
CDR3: ASSGRLAGNTGELF

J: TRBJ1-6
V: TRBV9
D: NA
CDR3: ASSVRSSYNSPLH

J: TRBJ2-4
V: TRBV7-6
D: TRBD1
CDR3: ASSPRDRGVGNIQY

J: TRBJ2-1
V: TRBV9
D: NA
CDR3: ASSVGGGANEQF

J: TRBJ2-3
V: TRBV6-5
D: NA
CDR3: ASSSRGGKADTQY

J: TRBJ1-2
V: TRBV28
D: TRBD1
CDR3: ASSLLGQVGGYT

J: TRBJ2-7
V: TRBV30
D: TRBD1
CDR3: AWSVGQGAVGQY

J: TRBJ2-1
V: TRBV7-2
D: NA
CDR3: ASSLLTGAIYEQF

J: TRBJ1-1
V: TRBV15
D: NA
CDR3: ATSRARGMNTEAF

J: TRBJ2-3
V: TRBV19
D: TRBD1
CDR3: ATRDRGGTDTQY

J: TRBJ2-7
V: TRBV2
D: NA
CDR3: ASSGVGLYEQY

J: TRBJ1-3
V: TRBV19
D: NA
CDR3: ASSMATPDSGNTIY

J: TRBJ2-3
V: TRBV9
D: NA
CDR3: ASSVRLRTDTQY

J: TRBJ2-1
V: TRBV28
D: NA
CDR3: ASSFVGAGSYNEQF

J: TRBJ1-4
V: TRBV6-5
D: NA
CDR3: ASSFGEKLF

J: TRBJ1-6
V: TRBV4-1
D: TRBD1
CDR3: ASSQSTGGNSPLH

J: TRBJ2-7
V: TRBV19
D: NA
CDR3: ASSIGLLDEQY

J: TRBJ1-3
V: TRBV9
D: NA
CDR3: ASGSGGNTIY

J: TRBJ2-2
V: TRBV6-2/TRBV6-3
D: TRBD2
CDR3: ASSYSRSRGRAVTGELF

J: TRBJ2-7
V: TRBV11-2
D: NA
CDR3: ASSPRTLAEQY

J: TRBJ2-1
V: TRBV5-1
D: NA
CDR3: ASSWERPLHNEQF

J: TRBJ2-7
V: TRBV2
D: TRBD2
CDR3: ASNVAGTSGRLTEQY

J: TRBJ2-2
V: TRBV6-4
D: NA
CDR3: ASSPDRLVGGELF

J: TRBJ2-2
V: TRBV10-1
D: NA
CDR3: ASSEFGTGELF

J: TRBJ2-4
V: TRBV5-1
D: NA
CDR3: ASRDLAKNIQY

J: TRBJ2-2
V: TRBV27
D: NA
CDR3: ASSFSRVTGELF

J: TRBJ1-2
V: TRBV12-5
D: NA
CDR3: ASGLAARGLELANYGYT

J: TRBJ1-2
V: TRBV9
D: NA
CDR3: ASSVEPGANYGYT

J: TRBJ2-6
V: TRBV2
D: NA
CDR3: ASRMESNVLT

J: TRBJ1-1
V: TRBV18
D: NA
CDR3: ASSPTSGNTEAF

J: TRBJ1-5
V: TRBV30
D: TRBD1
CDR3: AWRPVTGDAGQPQH

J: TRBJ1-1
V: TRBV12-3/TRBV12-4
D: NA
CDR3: ASRLDLNTEAF

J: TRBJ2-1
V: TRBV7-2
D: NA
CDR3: ASSYLAHSSYNEQF

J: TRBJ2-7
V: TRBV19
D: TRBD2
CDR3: ASSEAGLADYEQY

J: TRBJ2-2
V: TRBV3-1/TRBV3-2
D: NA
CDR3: ASSQDIGGPGGELF

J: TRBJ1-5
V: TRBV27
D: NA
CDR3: ASSFLGTPQH